Below are 29 T cell receptor beta chains sequenced from a single sample in a study of T cell changes during pregnancy in multiple sclerosis. Generated by immunoSEQ multiplex PCR, the TCRdb table keeps only in-frame clones and is missing some. Of just under 20,000 clones listed, roughly nine tenths were seen once; the top ten hold approximately 7.5%. The source material was CD8+ T cells from peripheral blood mononuclear cells, sampled in the second trimester of pregnancy. The receptors stem from a female donor in good health, enrolled as a control in a pregnancy study.

The V and J genes are TRBV2 and TRBJ2-1; D uncertain. V gave up 4 bases and J gave up 4 bases, with 20 bases separating them. Germline CDR1 is SNHLY and CDR2 is FYNNEI. This CDR3 spans 17 amino acids. CDR3 protein: CASSVTPGQKNYNEQFF. The CDR3 DNA reads TGTGCCAGCAGTGTAACCCCAGGTCAGAAAAATTACAATGAGCAGTTCTTC.

This chain links TRBV27 with TRBJ2-7; perhaps TRBD2 as D (5 bases). This CDR3 has 15 amino acids. Germline V CDR1 and CDR2: MNHEY, SMNVEV (reference sequence). Trimming took off 7 bases at V and 2 bases at J, with 18 bases between the two ends. The CDR3 region has the DNA TGTGCCAGCAACCCAAGCGGAGCCCCAACCTACGAGCAGTACTTC. It is translated as CASNPSGAPTYEQYF.

The V and J genes are TRBV10-1 and TRBJ2-3; no clear D. V was clipped by 6 bases and J by 2 bases, with 9 bases between them. This CDR3 has 13 amino acids. Germline CDR1 WNHNN, CDR2 SYGVQD (reference sequence). CDR3 amino acids: CASSPEFTDTQYF. As DNA, the CDR3 is TGCGCCAGCAGCCCGGAGTTCACAGATACGCAGTATTTT.

The CDR3 DNA reads as TGTGCCATACTGGACTCATCAGCGTCAGATACGCAGTATTTT. Translated: CAILDSSASDTQYF. The gene calls are TRBV2 and TRBJ2-3; possible D gene TRBD2, 5 bases. From germline, CDR1 is SNHLY and CDR2 FYNNEI. The CDR3 runs to 14 residues. Trimming took 10 bases from V and 4 from J, leaving 18 bases between them.

The chain carries TRBV4-1 and TRBJ2-3; a weak D match, TRBD2 (5 bases). Between the trimmed V and J ends, which lost 1 base and 1 base, there was a span of 15 bases. The CDR3 covers 17 residues. Germline lookup yields CDR1 MGHRA and CDR2 YSYEKL. The CDR3 DNA reads TGCGCCAGCAGCCAAGTGGGCCAGCGGATGCGCACAGATACGCAGTATTTT. Translation: CASSQVGQRMRTDTQYF.

This rearrangement joins TRBV19 to TRBJ2-3; D unclear. Germline CDR1 reads LNHDA; CDR2 reads SQIVND (reference sequence). CDR3 length: 13 residues. V was cut by 9 bases and J by 4 bases, with 14 bases left in between. CDR3 residues: CASTPSGSDTQYF. CDR3 in DNA: TGTGCCAGCACCCCGTCCGGTTCAGATACGCAGTATTTT.

A word on this clone: The junction does not match germline at one end; this may be a read error. The V and J genes are TRBV9 and TRBJ2-3; perhaps TRBD2 as D (5 bases). The CDR3 totals 15 residues. CDR1 is SGDLS, CDR2 YYNGEE, per germline. The CDR3 nucleotides read TGTGTCAGCAGCCGGGGAAGCGGAAACACAGATACGCAGTATTTT. Translating it yields CVSSRGSGNTDTQYF.

V gene TRBV19 combines with J gene TRBJ1-5; unclear D gene. CDR3 length: 15 residues. The germline V and J ends were trimmed by 7 bases and 1 base, with 14 bases remaining between them. Germline loops: CDR1 LNHDA, CDR2 SQIVND (reference sequence). The DNA of the CDR3 is TGTGCCAGTACCCTGACATTCCCGAGCAATCAGCCCCAGCATTTT. Protein: CASTLTFPSNQPQHF.

For this clone: The same CDR3 also results from other DNA sequences found in this sample. The chain carries TRBV28 and TRBJ2-7; possibly TRBD2 for D (5 bases). Per the germline V gene, CDR1 is MDHEN and CDR2 is SYDVKM. V gave up 5 bases and J gave up 2 bases, with 7 bases separating them. The CDR3 has 12 residues. The CDR3 DNA follows: TGTGCCAGCAGTCTCGGGACCTACGAGCAGTACTTC. Protein: CASSLGTYEQYF.

This chain links TRBV6-4 with TRBJ2-3; 9 nucleotides line up with TRBD2. Trimming at V came to 2 bases and at J to 4 bases, leaving 4 bases not matched to a gene. Germline V CDR1 and CDR2: MRHNA, SNTAGT. The CDR3 covers 15 residues. The CDR3 DNA sequence: TGTGCCAGCAGTGACGGCGGGGGGGCAGCAGATACGCAGTATTTT. Translated: CASSDGGGAADTQYF.

This chain uses TRBV30 with TRBJ2-2, with D possibly TRBD1 on 6 matching bases. The germline V gene has CDR1 GTSNPN and CDR2 SVGIG (reference sequence). V lost 0 bases and J 6 bases, leaving 11 bases between the germline ends. The CDR3 is 14 amino acids. DNA for the CDR3: TGTGCCTGGAGTGTGGGGGCCGGGGCCGGGGAGCTGTTTTTT. Its translation is CAWSVGAGAGELFF.

This chain joins TRBV5-1 and TRBJ1-1; maybe TRBD1 (5 bases). V dropped 0 bases and J dropped 0 bases, with 12 bases sitting between them. CDR3 length equals 16 residues. Germline V gene lookup returns CDR1 SGHRS and CDR2 YFSETQ. The CDR3 protein is CASSLAMDTLNTEAFF. DNA of the CDR3: TGCGCCAGCAGCTTGGCCATGGACACCTTGAACACTGAAGCTTTCTTT.

About this clone: At one of its ends the junction is not consistent with the germline gene, which may arise from a read error. J is TRBJ2-7 and V is TRBV7-7; D possibly corresponds to TRBD2 (6 bases). Germline values: CDR1 SSHAT, CDR2 FNYEAQ (reference sequence). This CDR3 spans 13 amino acids. CDR3 sequence (DNA): TGTGCTAGCAGCTTAGCGGCCAACTACGAGCAGTACTTC. It specifies CASSLAANYEQYF.

The rearrangement joins TRBV27 to TRBJ2-1, with D possibly TRBD2 on 5 matching bases. Germline lookup yields CDR1 MNHEY and CDR2 SMNVEV (reference sequence). This CDR3 is 13 amino acids long. V was pared by 8 bases and J by 7 bases, with 15 bases between. CDR3 sequence: CASRSQLENEQFF. In DNA, the CDR3 is TGTGCCAGCCGCTCCCAACTAGAGAATGAGCAGTTCTTC.

V is TRBV7-8 and J is TRBJ2-1; TRBD2 agrees at 7 bases. The germline V gene has CDR1 SGHVS and CDR2 FQNEAQ. The V segment lost 4 bases and the J segment 8 bases; nucleotides outside the gene matches: 14. The CDR3 totals 16 residues. The CDR3 DNA follows: TGTGCCAGCAGCTCCGGGACTACCGTTAGGTGCGATGAGCAGTTCTTC. This translates into CASSSGTTVRCDEQFF.

This chain joins TRBV9 and TRBJ2-5; 8 bases fit TRBD2. Germline V gives CDR1 SGDLS, CDR2 YYNGEE. The CDR3 consists of 14 residues. With V trimmed by 3 bases and J by 4 bases, 5 bases remained unmatched. This CDR3 reads CASSGSGVGETQYF. The CDR3 coding sequence is TGTGCCAGCAGCGGTAGCGGGGTAGGAGAGACCCAGTACTTC.

This rearrangement joins TRBV7-9 to TRBJ2-7; 10 positions match TRBD2. This CDR3 region has 17 residues. Germline-derived CDR1 and CDR2 are SEHNR and FQNEAQ (reference sequence). After removal of 5 bases from V and 4 bases from J, the junction contained 14 bases not matched to a gene. The chain's CDR3 is CASSRLRLAGEGYEQYF. CDR3 nucleotides: TGTGCCAGCAGCCGTTTGAGACTAGCGGGTGAGGGTTACGAGCAGTACTTC. The full variable domain, rest sourced from reference TRBV7-9 and TRBJ2-7, is DTGVSQNPRHKITKRGQNVTFRCDPISEHNRLYWYRQTLGQGPEFLTYFQNEAQLEKSRLLSDRFSAERPKGSFSTLEIQRTEQGDSAMYLCASSRLRLAGEGYEQYFGPGTRLTVT.

CDR3 sequence reads: CASSDGAGGFYEQYF. In DNA form, the CDR3 reads TGTGCCAGCAGTGACGGGGCGGGAGGGTTCTACGAGCAGTACTTC. This sequence joins TRBV6-1 and TRBJ2-7; TRBD2 matches at 9 bases. Germline V gene lookup returns CDR1 MNHNS and CDR2 SASEGT. With V trimmed by 3 bases and J by 3 bases, 6 bases remained unmatched. The CDR3 is 15 amino acids.

The chain links TRBV6-1 to TRBJ1-5; possibly TRBD1 for D (6 bases). V dropped 1 base and J dropped 5 bases, with 15 bases sitting between them. The germline CDR1 and CDR2 sequences are MNHNS and SASEGT. The CDR3 runs 16 residues. The CDR3 nucleotides read TGTGCCAGCAGTGAAGAGGTTGACAGGCCCGATCAGCCCCAGCATTTT. It is translated as CASSEEVDRPDQPQHF.

This chain connects TRBV6-1 to TRBJ2-3; 7 positions match TRBD2. The CDR3 contains 15 residues. V gave up 10 bases and J gave up 4 bases; unmatched junction bases: 14. Germline values: CDR1 MNHNS, CDR2 SASEGT. The CDR3 protein is CAIRAPRLAPDTQYF. In DNA, the CDR3 is TGTGCCATCCGCGCCCCTCGACTAGCTCCAGATACGCAGTATTTT.

The chain uses TRBV14 and TRBJ1-1, with TRBD1 as a possible D gene (5 bases). Germline V gene data show CDR1 as SGHDN and CDR2 as FVKESK. Trimming pared 1 base from V and 0 bases from J, leaving 9 bases between. This CDR3 has 15 residues. In DNA form, the CDR3 reads TGTGCCAGCAGCCAAGGGACAAAAATGAACACTGAAGCTTTCTTT. It yields the protein CASSQGTKMNTEAFF.

This sequence joins TRBV7-9 and TRBJ2-7; 8 bases match TRBD1. Trimming took 5 bases from V and 1 from J; bases not matched to a gene: 4. CDR3 size: 14 residues. Per germline, CDR1 SEHNR and CDR2 FQNEAQ (reference sequence). The chain's CDR3 is CASSPRDRSYEQYF. DNA for the CDR3: TGTGCCAGCAGCCCCAGGGACAGGTCCTACGAGCAGTACTTC.

The CDR3 loop is CATSRTTGVGQPQHF. Here the CDR3 DNA reads TGTGCCACCAGCAGAACGACAGGGGTAGGTCAGCCCCAGCATTTT. This chain links TRBV15 with TRBJ1-5; the match to TRBD1 covers 8 bases. CDR1 LNHNV and CDR2 YYDKDF come from the germline V gene (reference sequence). The trim removed 2 bases at V and 6 bases at J, leaving 6 bases unmatched. The CDR3 is 15 amino acids.

The rearrangement links TRBV6-1 to TRBJ1-1, with a possible D match to TRBD1 (6 bases). Deletions cut 3 bases from V and 6 bases from J, with 20 bases between. CDR3 length: 16 residues. Germline CDR1 and CDR2: MNHNS and SASEGT. This chain's CDR3 is CASSDIHPVQGSEAFF. The CDR3 DNA is TGTGCCAGCAGTGATATTCACCCCGTCCAGGGGTCTGAAGCTTTCTTT.

V is TRBV6-5 and J is TRBJ2-5, with 8 bases identical to TRBD2. From germline, CDR1 is MNHEY and CDR2 SVGAGI. The trim removed 0 bases at V and 5 bases at J, leaving 5 bases unmatched. The CDR3 has 15 residues. The CDR3 coding sequence is TGTGCCAGCAGTTACTCCGGGGGGGCAACGGAGACCCAGTACTTC. This translates into CASSYSGGATETQYF.

This rearrangement joins TRBV6-1 to TRBJ1-4; no firm D call. V was shortened by 7 bases and J by 4 bases, with 16 bases between the two germline ends. The CDR3 runs to 15 residues. The germline V gene encodes CDR1 MNHNS and CDR2 SASEGT. The CDR3 DNA reads as TGTGCCAGCAAAATGGGAAAGGCGGGTAATGAAAAACTGTTTTTT. It translates to CASKMGKAGNEKLFF.

The V call is TRBV7-6, the J call TRBJ2-7, with D tentatively TRBD2 (5 bases). Germline CDR1 reads SGHVS; CDR2 reads FNYEAQ. The CDR3 totals 13 residues. The V and J ends lost 3 bases and 0 bases respectively, with 6 bases between them. The CDR3 loop is CASSLDSSYEQYF. The DNA for the CDR3 is TGTGCCAGCAGCTTGGACTCCTCCTACGAGCAGTACTTC.

This clone was seen more than once but under ten times. The CDR3 coding sequence is TGCGCCACCCTGCGGGGGAACACTGAAGCTTTCTTT. Its translation is CATLRGNTEAFF. The V call is TRBV10-2, the J call TRBJ1-1; D call uncertain. The germline gives CDR1 WSHSY, CDR2 SAAADI. The CDR3 runs 12 residues. V was pared by 10 bases and J by 1 base, with 10 bases between.

V usage is TRBV7-9 and J usage is TRBJ1-4, with 12 bases aligning to TRBD1. Germline CDR1 and CDR2: SEHNR and FQNEAQ (reference sequence). The CDR3 has 15 residues. J lost 5 bases, V lost 8 bases, and 6 bases had no gene match. CDR3 sequence: CASRQGQGANEKLFF. The CDR3, as DNA: TGTGCCAGCCGCCAGGGACAGGGGGCCAATGAAAAACTGTTTTTT.